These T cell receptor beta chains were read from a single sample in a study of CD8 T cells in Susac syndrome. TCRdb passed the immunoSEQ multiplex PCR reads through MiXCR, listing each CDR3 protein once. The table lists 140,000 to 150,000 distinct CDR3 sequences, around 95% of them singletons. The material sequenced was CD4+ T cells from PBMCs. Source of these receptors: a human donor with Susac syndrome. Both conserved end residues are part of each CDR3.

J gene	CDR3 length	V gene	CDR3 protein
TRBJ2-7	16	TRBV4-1	CASSPGLRPGSHEQYF
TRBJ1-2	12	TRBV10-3	CAIRGVGGGYTF
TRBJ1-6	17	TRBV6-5	CASSYMSTGLGNSPLHF
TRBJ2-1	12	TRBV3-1	CASSQDRQSKFF
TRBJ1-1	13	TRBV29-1	CSVSGTMNTEAFF
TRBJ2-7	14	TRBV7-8	CASSLARSAHEQYF
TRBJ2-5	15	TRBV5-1	CASSFSSPPGETQYF
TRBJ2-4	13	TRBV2	CASSGLAKNIQYF
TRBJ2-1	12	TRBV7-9	CASSFRDLGQFF
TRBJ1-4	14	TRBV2	CASNKRTTNEKLFF
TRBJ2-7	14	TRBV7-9	CASSLAGGTDEQYF
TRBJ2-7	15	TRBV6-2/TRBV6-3	CASSISSGSSYEQYF
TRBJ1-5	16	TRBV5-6	CASSLGDLRGNQPQHF
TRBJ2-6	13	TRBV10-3	CANRNSGANVLTF
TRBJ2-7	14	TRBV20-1	CSVLGPESSYEQYF
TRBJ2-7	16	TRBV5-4	CASRHERSANSYEQYF
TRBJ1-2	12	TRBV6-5	CASTRDRDGYTF
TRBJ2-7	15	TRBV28	CASNRASGISYEQYF
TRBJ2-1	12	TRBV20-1	CSAETSWGEQFF
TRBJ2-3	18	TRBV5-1	CASSLRTVDRGSTDTQYF
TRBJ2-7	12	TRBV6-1	CASSGGNYEQYF
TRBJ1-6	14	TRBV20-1	CSARPTGYNSPLHF
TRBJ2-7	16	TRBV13	CASSAQLGQGRDEQYF
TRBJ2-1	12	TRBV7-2	CASSLWFGEQFF
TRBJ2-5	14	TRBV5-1	CASSGARGKETQYF
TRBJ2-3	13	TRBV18	CASSLQDTDTQYF
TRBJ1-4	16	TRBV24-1	CATSESDRQPNEKLFF
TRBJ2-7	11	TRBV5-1	CASRGQYEQYF
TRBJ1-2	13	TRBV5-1	CASSLEVAHGYTF
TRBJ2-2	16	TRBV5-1	CASSLALLADTGELFF
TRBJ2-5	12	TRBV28	CASSFGEETQYF
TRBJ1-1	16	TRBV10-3	CAISGFTGQGGAEAFF
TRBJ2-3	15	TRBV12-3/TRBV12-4	CASSLSGGWPDTQYF
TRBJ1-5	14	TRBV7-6	CASSLGVMGQPQHF
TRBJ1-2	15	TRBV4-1	CASRSIGTGRRRYTF
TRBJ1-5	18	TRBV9	CASSPLRGQGVISQPQHF
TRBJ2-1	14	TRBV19	CASSRGVSYNEQFF
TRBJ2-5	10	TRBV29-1	CSVFVETQYF
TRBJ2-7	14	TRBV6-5	CASSTSGGSYEQYF
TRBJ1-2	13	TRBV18	CASSPSQGDGYTF